Below, 4 T cell receptor beta chains from the same sample are listed, as sequenced in a study of cytomegalovirus exposure and HLA in healthy donors. The PCR had 60 Vbeta and 13 Jbeta primers. Generated by immunoSEQ multiplex PCR, the TCRdb table keeps only in-frame clones and is missing some. In the table there are about 70,000 clones, almost 80% of which are singletons. The sample comprised PBMCs. These receptor sequences come from a girl aged 10-17 years in good health and CMV-seropositive.

This chain links TRBV10-1 with TRBJ2-5; 12 bases map to TRBD2. The CDR3 length is 15 residues. Germline V lookup: CDR1 WNHNN, CDR2 SYGVQD (reference sequence). V was clipped by 2 bases and J by 5 bases; unmatched bases: 3. The CDR3 region has the DNA TGCGCCAGCAGTGAGCTAGCGGGGGGGTGGGAGACCCAGTACTTC. Translation: CASSELAGGWETQYF.

V and J are TRBV5-6 and TRBJ2-7, with 7 bases matching TRBD1. This CDR3 has 13 amino acids. The V and J ends lost 0 bases and 7 bases, in that order; junction bases with no gene match: 4. Germline-derived CDR1 and CDR2 are SGHDT and YYEEEE. For the CDR3, the DNA is TGTGCCAGCAGCTTGGTGACCAGGGGGGAGCAGTACTTC. It encodes CASSLVTRGEQYF.

This sequence joins TRBV5-1 and TRBJ2-3; 10 bases are a match to TRBD1. Germline lookup yields CDR1 SGHRS and CDR2 YFSETQ. This CDR3 is built from 15 residues. J lost 5 bases, V lost 5 bases, and 8 bases had no gene match. DNA for the CDR3: TGCGCCAGCAGTTTATCCGGGACAGGGGTAGATACGCAGTATTTT. It codes for CASSLSGTGVDTQYF.

This rearrangement joins TRBV7-2 to TRBJ2-1; D is unresolved. Germline V gene lookup returns CDR1 SGHTA and CDR2 FQGNSA. This CDR3 is 15 amino acids long. V was pared by 2 bases and J by 0 bases, with 8 bases between. The CDR3 region is CASSLSRSSYNEQFF. CDR3 bases: TGTGCCAGCAGCTTAAGTCGGAGCTCCTACAATGAGCAGTTCTTC.